Shown below are 20 T cell receptor beta chains from a single sample sequenced in a study of CD8 T cells in ankylosing spondylitis. TCRdb independently ran MiXCR on the 5' RACE reads; one entry per CDR3 protein. The sample contains about 100,000 distinct CDR3 sequences, roughly 8.7% of which appear only once. The sample comprised blood, either unsorted or a sorted T cell fraction (not recorded which). The receptors originated from a male donor with ankylosing spondylitis or in good health (not recorded which).

This clonotype was detected many times. The chain employs TRBV4-2 and TRBJ1-2; D is unclear. The CDR3 has 13 amino acids. With 3 bases removed from V and 8 bases from J, the gap between germline ends came to 13 bases. Germline V gene sequence: CDR1 LGHNA, CDR2 YNFKEQ. CDR3: CASSQGQKEGYTF. Written as DNA, the CDR3 is TGTGCCAGCAGCCAGGGTCAGAAGGAGGGCTACACCTTC.

The sample holds many counts of this clonotype. V and J are TRBV12-3 or TRBV12-4 and TRBJ2-1; D is perhaps TRBD1 (5 bases). The length of the CDR3 is 14 residues. V dropped 4 bases and J dropped 0 bases, with 7 bases sitting between them. In DNA form, the CDR3 reads TGTGCCAGCAGTTGGGGCCTCTCCTACAATGAGCAGTTCTTC. Residues: CASSWGLSYNEQFF.

This clonotype was observed once. This chain joins TRBV19 and TRBJ1-6; D is unclear. Germline assignment: CDR1 LNHDA and CDR2 SQIVND (reference sequence). The V end was cut by 6 bases, the J end by 0 bases, with 9 bases between. The CDR3 extends over 15 amino acids. The CDR3 loop reads CASRIWSSYNSPLHF. As DNA, the CDR3 is TGTGCCAGTAGGATTTGGAGCTCCTATAATTCACCCCTCCACTTT.

V gene TRBV27 combines with J gene TRBJ2-7, with 7 nucleotides matching TRBD1. Per the germline V gene, CDR1 is MNHEY and CDR2 is SMNVEV (reference sequence). The CDR3 is 11 amino acids. Trimming at V came to 10 bases and at J to 5 bases, leaving 5 bases not matched to a gene. This CDR3 reads CANRGRNEQYF. As DNA, the CDR3 is TGTGCCAACAGGGGTAGGAACGAGCAGTACTTC.

This clonotype has a count of ten or more. V and J are TRBV5-1 and TRBJ2-1; tentative D call: TRBD1 (6 bases). The CDR3 length is 15 residues. The germline V and J ends were trimmed by 0 bases and 10 bases, with 17 bases remaining between them. The germline gives CDR1 SGHRS, CDR2 YFSETQ. The CDR3: CASSLALVQGSEQFF. The CDR3 region has the DNA TGCGCCAGCAGCTTGGCCCTCGTACAGGGCAGCGAGCAGTTCTTC.

This clonotype was seen a handful of times. This rearrangement joins TRBV18 to TRBJ1-1; no clear D. The CDR3 spans 14 residues. V dropped 3 bases and J dropped 1 base, with 9 bases sitting between them. Per germline, CDR1 KGHSH and CDR2 LQKENI. CDR3 region: CASSPPLGNTEAFF. Written as DNA, the CDR3 is TGTGCCAGCTCACCCCCGTTGGGGAACACTGAAGCTTTCTTT.

This clonotype was detected many times. V gene TRBV20-1 combines with J gene TRBJ2-1; D remains ambiguous. Per the germline V gene, CDR1 is DFQATT and CDR2 is SNEGSKA (reference sequence). V was trimmed by 4 bases and J by 5 bases, leaving 6 bases between them. The CDR3 extends over 11 amino acids. The CDR3 DNA is TGCAGTGCTAACCCGCACAATGAGCAGTTCTTC. Translated: CSANPHNEQFF.

The chain joins TRBV7-2 to TRBJ2-7; D unclear. Germline assignment: CDR1 SGHTA and CDR2 FQGNSA. The CDR3 runs to 15 residues. V was shortened by 0 bases and J by 2 bases, with 11 bases between the two germline ends. The CDR3 DNA reads as TGTGCCAGCAGCTTAGCGCCTAGGTGGGCCTACGAGCAGTACTTC. Translation gives CASSLAPRWAYEQYF.

This clonotype was detected many times. This chain links TRBV19 with TRBJ2-1, with D unresolved. Germline CDR1 LNHDA, CDR2 SQIVND (reference sequence). This CDR3 is 15 amino acids long. V lost 3 bases and J lost 0, with 9 bases in between. The CDR3 loop reads CASSIELYSYNEQFF. The DNA of the CDR3 is TGTGCCAGTAGTATCGAGCTTTACTCCTACAATGAGCAGTTCTTC.

The rearrangement uses TRBV19 and TRBJ2-2; TRBD2 aligns across 11 bases. V shed 9 bases and J 4 bases; nucleotides not matched to a gene: 7. Per the germline V gene, CDR1 is LNHDA and CDR2 is SQIVND (reference sequence). The CDR3 covers 15 residues. CDR3 sequence (DNA): TGTGCCAGCGAGGGGGGGACTAGCGGCACCGGGGAGCTGTTTTTT. Translation: CASEGGTSGTGELFF.

V and J are TRBV5-1 and TRBJ2-3, with TRBD2 identical over 13 bases. The CDR3 extends over 15 amino acids. V lost 4 bases to trimming and J lost 2 bases; unmatched junction nucleotides: 1. Germline V gene lookup returns CDR1 SGHRS and CDR2 YFSETQ. The chain's CDR3 is CASSGLAGVTDTQYF. The CDR3 nucleotides are TGCGCCAGCAGCGGACTAGCGGGAGTCACAGATACGCAGTATTTT.

The sample holds a few counts of this clonotype. V is TRBV5-5 and J is TRBJ2-7; D gene uncertain. This CDR3 comprises 14 residues. From germline, CDR1 is SGHKS and CDR2 YYEKEE (reference sequence). The germline V and J ends were trimmed by 0 bases and 4 bases, with 11 bases remaining between them. The CDR3 region has the DNA TGTGCCAGCAGCTTGGTCGGCTTTAAATACGAGCAGTACTTC. Translation: CASSLVGFKYEQYF. The full variable domain, rest sourced from reference TRBV5-5 and TRBJ2-7, is DAGVTQSPTHLIKTRGQQVTLRCSPISGHKSVSWYQQVLGQGPQFIFQYYEKEERGRGNFPDRFSARQFPNYSSELNVNALLLGDSALYLCASSLVGFKYEQYFGPGTRLTVT.

This clonotype showed up many times. The genes are TRBV20-1 and TRBJ2-7, with TRBD2 identical over 13 bases. V lost 5 bases to trimming and J lost 4 bases; unmatched junction nucleotides: 5. Germline assignment: CDR1 DFQATT and CDR2 SNEGSKA (reference sequence). The CDR3 length is 14 residues. CDR3: CSALLTSGRYEQYF. DNA of the CDR3: TGCAGTGCTCTCCTGACTAGCGGGAGGTACGAGCAGTACTTC.

The CDR3 nucleotides are TGCGCCAGCAGCCCGCGGGGAGGCGGGGAGCTGTTTTTT. Translated, it gives CASSPRGGGELFF. The chain carries TRBV5-1 and TRBJ2-2, with a tentative D call TRBD2 (6 bases). Germline V gene data show CDR1 as SGHRS and CDR2 as YFSETQ. This CDR3 is 13 amino acids long. The V and J ends lost 4 bases and 7 bases respectively, with 11 bases between them.

This clonotype was counted many times. The J gene is TRBJ2-1, the V gene TRBV4-3, with 11 bases aligning to TRBD2. The CDR3 totals 16 residues. V shed 0 bases, J shed 9 bases, and the junction held 7 bases outside the gene matches. Germline assignment: CDR1 LGHNA and CDR2 YSLEER. CDR3 in DNA: TGCGCCAGCAGCCAAGAAGTAGCGGGAGGGTGGGGTGAGCAGTTCTTC. Its protein product is CASSQEVAGGWGEQFF.

There are a few counts of this clonotype. The chain carries TRBV11-1 and TRBJ2-1; D is perhaps TRBD2 (7 bases). The V end lost 5 bases, the J end lost 6 bases, and 26 bases lay between the germline ends. There are 18 residues in the CDR3. Germline loops: CDR1 SGHAT, CDR2 FQDESV (reference sequence). In DNA form, the CDR3 reads TGTGCCAGCAGCCCCCTCTTAGGGGGGGAGGGCCCGCGCAATGAGCAGTTCTTC. Its translation: CASSPLLGGEGPRNEQFF.

The table lists this clonotype with many counts. The chain carries TRBV4-3 and TRBJ2-1, with no clear D. Germline CDR1 and CDR2: LGHNA and YSLEER. The ends were cut back, 4 bases at V and 3 bases at J, with 7 bases in the middle. The length of the CDR3 is 13 residues. CDR3 nucleotide sequence: TGCGCCAGCAGCCTATCTCTCTACAATGAGCAGTTCTTC. It is translated as CASSLSLYNEQFF.

This clonotype was counted at least ten times. V usage is TRBV28 and J usage is TRBJ2-3; 8 bases are a match to TRBD1. CDR1 is MDHEN, CDR2 SYDVKM, per germline. The CDR3 covers 19 residues. V trimming: 3 bases; J trimming: 0 bases; junction bases outside the gene matches: 14. CDR3 coding DNA: TGTGCCAGCAGTTTTGGGACAGGTTTTTCCCCAGAAAGCACAGATACGCAGTATTTT. It yields the protein CASSFGTGFSPESTDTQYF.

Ten or more counts support this clonotype. The rearrangement joins TRBV5-1 to TRBJ2-2; tentatively, D is TRBD1 (5 bases). The CDR3 sequence is 16 residues long. V was cut by 0 bases and J by 0 bases, with 9 bases left in between. Germline V gene data show CDR1 as SGHRS and CDR2 as YFSETQ. CDR3 residues: CASSLAQGANTGELFF. The CDR3 DNA sequence: TGCGCCAGCAGCTTGGCTCAGGGCGCGAACACCGGGGAGCTGTTTTTT. The complete variable domain, with remaining parts taken from reference TRBV5-1 and TRBJ2-2, reads KAGVTQTPRYLIKTRGQQVTLSCSPISGHRSVSWYQQTPGQGLQFLFEYFSETQRNKGNFPGRFSGRQFSNSRSEMNVSTLELGDSALYLCASSLAQGANTGELFFGEGSRLTVL.

With respect to this clonotype: Just one base apart from a much larger clone, this may be a read error. This chain connects TRBV20-1 to TRBJ2-1; D perhaps matches TRBD1 (7 bases). CDR1 DFQATT and CDR2 SNEGSKA come from the germline V gene (reference sequence). The CDR3 extends over 16 amino acids. Trimming removed 3 bases at V and 9 bases at J, with 24 bases between. This CDR3 is CSASFGGGTVRSEQFF. CDR3 in DNA: TGCAGTGCTAGTTTTGGAGGGGGGACAGTAAGAAGTGAGCAGTTCTTC.